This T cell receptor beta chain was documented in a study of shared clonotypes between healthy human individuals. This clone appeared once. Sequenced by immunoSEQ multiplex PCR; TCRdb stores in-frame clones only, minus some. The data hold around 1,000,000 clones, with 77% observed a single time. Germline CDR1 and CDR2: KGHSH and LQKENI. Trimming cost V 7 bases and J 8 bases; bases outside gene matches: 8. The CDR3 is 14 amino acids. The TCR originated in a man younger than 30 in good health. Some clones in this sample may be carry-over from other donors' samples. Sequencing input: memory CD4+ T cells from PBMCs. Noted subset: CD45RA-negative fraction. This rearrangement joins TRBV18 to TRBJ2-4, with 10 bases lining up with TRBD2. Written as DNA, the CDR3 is TGTGCCAGCTTTCCGGCTAGCGGGAGTGACATTCAGTACTTC. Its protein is CASFPASGSDIQYF.